This T cell receptor (beta chain) was captured in a study of CD8+CD57+ T cells in acquired aplastic anemia. Whole-study context: The study obtained about 11 million reads on average for CD4+ cells from healthy donors. Broader study findings: No significant patient-versus-control difference appeared in CD8+ Simpson's diversity.

This CDR3 contains 15 residues. The germline CDR1 and CDR2 sequences are SGHKS and YYEKEE (reference sequence). V lost 4 bases to trimming and J lost 1 base; unmatched junction nucleotides: 6. Genomic DNA was employed as the template in profiling TCR beta VDJ and CDR3. Using its own MiXCR run on the reads, TCRdb lists one record per CDR3 protein. The table includes 120,000 or so distinct CDR3 sequences, more than 40% detected once. This clonotype was observed at least ten times. The antigen remains undetermined. Input material: sorted CD4+, CD8+, or CD8+CD57+ T cells (not recorded which) from PBMCs. The chain links TRBV5-5 to TRBJ1-2; 8 bases line up with TRBD1. The receptor was isolated from a human donor in good health, serving as a control. CDR3 amino acids: CASSRGGQDNYGYTF. DNA of the CDR3: TGTGCCAGCAGCAGGGGGGGACAGGATAACTATGGCTACACCTTC.